This T cell receptor (beta chain) is drawn from a study of blood T cell repertoires in COVID-19. TCRdb's table, derived via immunoSEQ multiplex PCR, lists solely in-frame clones and lacks some. In the table there are some 140,000 clones, roughly 80% of which are singletons. This receptor was taken from a man of 80 years or more with acute or convalescent COVID-19. The sequenced material came from peripheral blood.

CDR3 in amino acids: CASSPPGSSYNEQFF. CDR3 coding DNA: TGTGCCAGCAGTCCCCCGGGGAGCTCCTACAATGAGCAGTTCTTC. V usage is TRBV28 and J usage is TRBJ2-1; TRBD2 is a possible D gene (5 bases). This CDR3 is built from 15 residues. V was shortened by 5 bases and J by 0 bases, with 11 bases between the two germline ends. The germline V gene has CDR1 MDHEN and CDR2 SYDVKM.